What follows are 26 T cell receptor beta chains derived from one specimen sequenced in a study of T cells after yellow fever vaccination. TCRdb reprocessed the 5' RACE reads via MiXCR and lists one record per CDR3 protein. The sample lists hundreds of thousands of distinct CDR3 sequences, approximately 18% occurring once. Source: PBMCs, taken before the yellow fever booster vaccination. The source is a man between 18 and 29 years old who received the YFV17D yellow fever vaccine.

This clonotype has a handful of counts. J is TRBJ2-3 and V is TRBV20-1, with 10 bases matching TRBD2. Germline loops: CDR1 DFQATT, CDR2 SNEGSKA (reference sequence). This CDR3 contains 18 residues. V lost 3 bases to trimming and J lost 0 bases; unmatched junction nucleotides: 12. The CDR3 DNA reads TGCAGTGCTAGGTCTAGCGGGGGACCACGATCTAGCACAGATACGCAGTATTTT. Protein product: CSARSSGGPRSSTDTQYF.

The genes are TRBV29-1 and TRBJ2-1; possibly TRBD1 or TRBD2 for D (6 bases each). The germline V and J ends were trimmed by 7 bases and 6 bases, with 10 bases remaining between them. This CDR3 is built from 11 residues. Germline V gene data show CDR1 as SQVTM and CDR2 as ANQGSEA. CDR3 DNA: TGCAGCGCACAGGGAGGCAATGAGCAGTTCTTC. It yields the protein CSAQGGNEQFF.

The V call is TRBV12-3 or TRBV12-4, the J call TRBJ1-2; D might be TRBD1 (6 bases). The CDR3 is 15 residues long. Trimming took 6 bases from V and 0 from J, leaving 14 bases between them. CDR3 in amino acids: CASSPAGAANYGYTF. The CDR3 coding sequence is TGTGCCAGCAGCCCTGCGGGGGCAGCTAACTATGGCTACACCTTC.

V is TRBV6-5 and J is TRBJ1-4; D may be TRBD1 (5 bases). Germline V lookup: CDR1 MNHEY, CDR2 SVGAGI. V lost 2 bases and J lost 8, with 21 bases in between. The CDR3 consists of 17 residues. The CDR3 protein is CASSYHDRDLEGEKLFF. CDR3 coding DNA: TGTGCCAGCAGTTACCACGACCGGGACCTGGAGGGGGAAAAACTGTTTTTT.

This sequence joins TRBV28 and TRBJ2-3, with TRBD1 as a possible D gene (6 bases). The germline V gene encodes CDR1 MDHEN and CDR2 SYDVKM. V lost 4 bases, J lost 6 bases, and 14 bases lay in between. CDR3 size: 14 residues. The CDR3, as DNA: TGTGCCAGCAGTTCCCTCTCGAGGGGGGATACGCAGTATTTT. Encoded protein: CASSSLSRGDTQYF.

This clonotype was found many times. The genes are TRBV5-1 and TRBJ1-2; tentatively, D is TRBD1 (6 bases). CDR3 length: 13 residues. Germline CDR1 is SGHRS and CDR2 is YFSETQ. V was clipped by 2 bases and J by 5 bases, with 10 bases between them. In DNA, the CDR3 is TGCGCCAGCAGCTTAGGACAGCCATATGGCTACACCTTC. It is translated as CASSLGQPYGYTF.

The gene calls are TRBV18 and TRBJ2-1; D might be TRBD1 (8 bases). Trimming took off 3 bases at V and 6 bases at J, with 15 bases between the two ends. The germline V gene encodes CDR1 KGHSH and CDR2 LQKENI. The CDR3 contains 15 residues. DNA of the CDR3: TGTGCCAGCTCACCGCCCCACAGGGGGGGCAATGAGCAGTTCTTC. It encodes CASSPPHRGGNEQFF.

This chain links TRBV2 with TRBJ2-1; D could derive from TRBD1 or TRBD2 (5 bases each). Germline V gene data show CDR1 as SNHLY and CDR2 as FYNNEI. The CDR3 spans 15 residues. With 1 base removed from V and 12 bases from J, the gap between germline ends came to 19 bases. In DNA form, the CDR3 reads TGTGCCAGCAGTGAAGTCTGGGGACCTCAAAGGTGGCAGTTCTTC. It is translated as CASSEVWGPQRWQFF.

This sequence joins TRBV6-5 and TRBJ1-1; maybe TRBD1 (6 bases). Germline values: CDR1 MNHEY, CDR2 SVGAGI. This CDR3 spans 13 amino acids. V dropped 6 bases and J dropped 2 bases, with 10 bases sitting between them. Here the CDR3 reads CASSVRGNTEAFF. The CDR3, as DNA: TGTGCCAGCAGCGTCAGGGGTAACACTGAAGCTTTCTTT.

A few counts support this clonotype. The chain employs TRBV3-1 and TRBJ2-7; weak D call: TRBD2 (6 bases). From germline, CDR1 is LGHDT and CDR2 YNNKEL (reference sequence). The CDR3 runs 16 residues. V gave up 2 bases and J gave up 0 bases, with 14 bases separating them. The CDR3 here is CASSQSGGVLSYEQYV. In nucleotides, the CDR3 is TGTGCCAGCAGCCAATCGGGCGGGGTACTCTCCTACGAGCAGTACGTC.

This clonotype occurred a few times. The genes are TRBV12-5 and TRBJ1-5, with TRBD1 identical over 9 bases. Per the germline V gene, CDR1 is LGHNT and CDR2 is FRNRAP. V dropped 1 base and J dropped 6; count of bases not matched to a gene: 7. This CDR3 contains 16 residues. This CDR3 is CASGLAGQGKSQPQHF. The CDR3 DNA follows: TGTGCTAGTGGTTTGGCCGGACAGGGGAAAAGTCAGCCCCAGCATTTT.

V usage is TRBV5-5 and J usage is TRBJ1-1, with a weak D call TRBD1 (6 bases). The CDR3 covers 14 residues. The germline V gene has CDR1 SGHKS and CDR2 YYEKEE (reference sequence). V was pared by 4 bases and J by 0 bases, with 10 bases between. In DNA, the CDR3 is TGTGCCAGCAGCACGGGACACCTGAACACTGAAGCTTTCTTT. It specifies CASSTGHLNTEAFF.

This clonotype turned up a few times. The CDR3 sequence: CASSQSQADTQYF. The CDR3 DNA reads TGTGCCAGCTCGCAGTCACAGGCCGATACGCAGTATTTT. The chain recombines TRBV18 with TRBJ2-3; a possible D gene is TRBD1 (5 bases). Germline CDR1 is KGHSH and CDR2 is LQKENI. The CDR3 covers 13 residues. Trimming took 6 bases from V and 6 from J, leaving 13 bases between them.

The chain recombines TRBV28 with TRBJ2-2; D perhaps matches TRBD1 (5 bases). With 7 bases removed from V and 0 bases from J, the gap between germline ends came to 15 bases. Germline lookup yields CDR1 MDHEN and CDR2 SYDVKM. The CDR3 covers 16 residues. The CDR3 here is CASTRPWGTNTGELFF. In nucleotides, the CDR3 is TGTGCCAGCACCCGCCCGTGGGGCACGAACACCGGGGAGCTGTTTTTT.

This clonotype was counted only a few times. The chain couples TRBV28 to TRBJ2-7; 10 nucleotides agree with TRBD1. V trimming: 5 bases; J trimming: 6 bases; junction bases outside the gene matches: 10. The length of the CDR3 is 15 residues. Germline CDR1 and CDR2: MDHEN and SYDVKM. The CDR3 nucleotides are TGTGCCAGCAGTGCCTCCGGGACAGGGGATAGCGAGCAGTACGTC. It encodes CASSASGTGDSEQYV.

This clonotype has more than one count but fewer than ten. This sequence joins TRBV7-2 and TRBJ2-7; 11 bases match TRBD2. The CDR3 runs 15 residues. CDR1 and CDR2 from the germline V gene are SGHTA and FQGNSA. V dropped 6 bases and J dropped 2; count of bases not matched to a gene: 6. CDR3 protein: CASSFTSGGTYEQYF. The CDR3 DNA reads as TGTGCCAGCAGTTTTACTAGCGGGGGTACCTACGAGCAGTACTTC. The whole variable domain, filled in from reference TRBV7-2 and TRBJ2-7, reads GAGVSQSPSNKVTEKGKDVELRCDPISGHTALYWYRQSLGQGLEFLIYFQGNSAPDKSGLPSDRFSAERTGGSVSTLTIQRTQQEDSAVYLCASSFTSGGTYEQYFGPGTRLTVT.

This chain joins TRBV14 and TRBJ2-2; possible D gene TRBD1, 5 bases. The CDR3 contains 18 residues. The V and J ends lost 0 bases and 1 base respectively, with 15 bases between them. Germline assignment: CDR1 SGHDN and CDR2 FVKESK. CDR3 amino acids: CASSQDRGLAVNTGELFF. The CDR3 DNA reads TGTGCCAGCAGCCAAGATAGGGGTCTGGCAGTGAACACCGGGGAGCTGTTTTTT.

This clonotype was detected only a few times. The V call is TRBV15, the J call TRBJ2-7, with 13 nucleotides matching TRBD2. With 3 bases clipped from V and 3 bases from J, the junction kept 5 bases outside the gene matches. Germline CDR1 and CDR2: LNHNV and YYDKDF (reference sequence). CDR3 size: 16 residues. The CDR3 nucleotides read TGTGCCACCAGCAGGATCAGACTAGCGGGGGGCTACGAGCAGTACTTC. Its translation: CATSRIRLAGGYEQYF.

V gene TRBV6-5 combines with J gene TRBJ2-5, with D unclear. Looked up from germline, CDR1 is MNHEY and CDR2 is SVGAGI. Trimming took off 0 bases at V and 2 bases at J, with 10 bases between the two ends. CDR3 size: 15 residues. CDR3 in DNA: TGTGCCAGCAGTTACTCTTCGGGCAATCAAGAGACCCAGTACTTC. As protein: CASSYSSGNQETQYF.

The chain joins TRBV6-6 to TRBJ1-1; D remains unclear. Germline V gene sequence: CDR1 MNHNY, CDR2 SVGAGI (reference sequence). The V gene lost 5 bases and the J gene lost 1 base, with 11 bases spanning the gap. There are 14 residues in the CDR3. The CDR3: CASSAKWENTEAFF. CDR3 nucleotides: TGTGCCAGCAGTGCGAAGTGGGAGAACACTGAAGCTTTCTTT.

The CDR3 is CASSEWLAEETQYF. The CDR3 DNA follows: TGTGCCAGCAGTGAATGGCTAGCAGAGGAGACCCAGTACTTC. The chain links TRBV6-1 to TRBJ2-5; possible D gene TRBD2, 5 bases. Germline V gives CDR1 MNHNS, CDR2 SASEGT. The V end was cut by 2 bases, the J end by 5 bases, with 12 bases between. The CDR3 is made up of 14 amino acids.

This clonotype was seen more than once but under ten times. The V call is TRBV10-3, the J call TRBJ1-1; D remains unclear. V lost 8 bases and J 0 bases, leaving 13 bases between the germline ends. Germline-derived CDR1 and CDR2 are ENHRY and SYGVKD. This CDR3 spans 14 amino acids. CDR3 coding DNA: TGTGCCATCGGTGGGCAATTAATGAACACTGAAGCTTTCTTT. Protein product: CAIGGQLMNTEAFF.

This rearrangement joins TRBV7-6 to TRBJ2-3; D is undetermined. The germline V and J ends were trimmed by 0 bases and 5 bases, with 12 bases remaining between them. This CDR3 region has 15 residues. Germline CDR1 reads SGHVS; CDR2 reads FNYEAQ. This CDR3 is CASSLAVRGGDTQYF. The CDR3 nucleotides read TGTGCCAGCAGCTTAGCCGTGAGAGGTGGAGATACGCAGTATTTT. The variable domain in full, completed from reference TRBV7-6 and TRBJ2-3, reads GAGVSQSPRYKVTKRGQDVALRCDPISGHVSLYWYRQALGQGPEFLTYFNYEAQQDKSGLPNDRFSAERPEGSISTLTIQRTEQRDSAMYRCASSLAVRGGDTQYFGPGTRLTVL.

The V call is TRBV4-3, the J call TRBJ2-1, with D maybe TRBD2 (6 bases). Trimming left V 0 bases short and J 8 bases short, with 20 bases between. This CDR3 is 17 amino acids long. CDR1 and CDR2 from the germline V gene are LGHNA and YSLEER. This CDR3 reads CASSQDLEDYKGDEQFF. DNA of the CDR3: TGCGCCAGCAGCCAAGATCTGGAGGACTATAAAGGTGATGAGCAGTTCTTC.

This clonotype was observed a few times. This chain links TRBV4-2 with TRBJ2-5; D is perhaps TRBD1 or TRBD2 (5 bases each). The CDR3 has 16 amino acids. Germline V gene sequence: CDR1 LGHNA, CDR2 YNFKEQ. V was clipped by 0 bases and J by 5 bases, with 16 bases between them. CDR3 region: CASSQEAWAGSETQYF. The CDR3 DNA follows: TGTGCCAGCAGCCAAGAAGCATGGGCAGGGAGTGAGACCCAGTACTTC.

V and J are TRBV7-8 and TRBJ2-7; TRBD2 agrees at 7 bases. In germline, CDR1 is SGHVS, CDR2 FQNEAQ. V lost 5 bases and J lost 2; bases outside the gene matches: 6. The CDR3 has 14 residues. CDR3 in DNA: TGTGCCAGCAGCCTCAGAGCGGGACCCTACGAGCAGTACGTC. Translation: CASSLRAGPYEQYV.